This T cell receptor beta chain was sequenced for a study of response to subunit inactivated influenza vaccine. MiXCR, applied by TCRdb to the RT-PCR reads, yields one record per CDR3 protein. The table records more than 450,000 distinct CDR3 sequences, approximately 10% of them present only once. This clonotype was seen once. The length of the CDR3 is 15 residues. Another study also made use of these data, one on T cells expressing NK-cell markers. That study adds: 5'RACE template switching built TCR beta cDNA with unique molecular identifiers. Seropositivity for HCMV was found in seven of the eight sequenced donors, with one seronegative. Roughly six donors showed dominant NKG2C+ clonotypes comprising roughly 1.0-7.0% of their CD8+ T cells.

The chain uses TRBV21-1 and TRBJ2-7; TRBD1, the D gene given by the table, was not confirmed from the DNA. TRBV21-1 is flagged as a pseudogene. This TCR was recovered from a man in his forties or fifties who received an inactivated influenza vaccine. Sample: PBMCs from blood, taken on the day of vaccination. The CDR3 reads CASSKGDRGTYEQYF. The CDR3 region has the DNA TGTGCCAGCAGCAAAGGGGACAGGGGGACCTACGAGCAGTACTTC.